This TCR beta chain was sequenced for a study of T cells in Graves' hyperthyroidism and ophthalmopathy. Study observations and caveats: Blood held most thyroid clonotypes expanded above 0.001 frequency.

CDR3 length: 13 residues. Germline V lookup: CDR1 DFQATT, CDR2 SNEGSKA (reference sequence). Trimming at V came to 2 bases and at J to 5 bases, leaving 2 bases not matched to a gene. Regions amplified from RNA transcripts were the TCR beta CDR3 regions. A set of HTBI primers served as the primers for a first-round RT-PCR of the TCR CDR3. TCRdb re-derived calls from the multiplex PCR reads in MiXCR, one entry per CDR3 protein. The sample holds roughly 550,000 distinct CDR3 sequences, 15% to 20% seen once. Ophthalmopathy patients had moderate-to-severe active disease, CAS ≥3, NOSPECS ≥4, and disease duration under 3 months. This clonotype was counted only a few times. What it binds is not known.

The V call is TRBV20-1, the J call TRBJ1-2; 10 bases match TRBD1. The specimen was blood. The clonotype originates from a woman in her twenties or thirties with Graves' ophthalmopathy. CDR3 region: CSARRTGGYGYTF. CDR3 DNA: TGCAGTGCTAGAAGGACAGGGGGATATGGCTACACCTTC.